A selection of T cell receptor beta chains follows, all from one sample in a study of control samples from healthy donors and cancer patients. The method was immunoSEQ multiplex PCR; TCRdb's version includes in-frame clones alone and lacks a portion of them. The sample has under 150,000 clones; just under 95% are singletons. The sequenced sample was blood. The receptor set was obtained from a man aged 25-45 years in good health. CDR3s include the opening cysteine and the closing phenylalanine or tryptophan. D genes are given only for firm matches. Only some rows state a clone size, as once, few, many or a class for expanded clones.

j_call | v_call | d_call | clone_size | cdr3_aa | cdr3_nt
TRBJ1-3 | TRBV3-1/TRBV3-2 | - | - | CASSRGLGAGNTIYF | TGTGCCAGCAGCCGGGGGCTAGGGGCTGGAAACACCATATATTTT
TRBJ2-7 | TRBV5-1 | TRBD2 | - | CASSRGLASYEQYF | TGCGCCAGCAGTCGCGGACTAGCTTCCTACGAGCAGTACTTC
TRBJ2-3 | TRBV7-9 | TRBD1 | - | CASSLVVTGGDTQYF | TGTGCCAGCAGCTTAGTTGTGACAGGGGGGGATACGCAGTATTTT
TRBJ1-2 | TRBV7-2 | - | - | CASSLVGAPWGYTF | TGTGCCAGCAGCTTAGTCGGGGCGCCCTGGGGCTACACCTTC
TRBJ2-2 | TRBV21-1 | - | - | CASSKAEPGSEDHTGELFF | TGTGCCAGCAGCAAAGCGGAACCAGGGTCCGAGGACCACACCGGGGAGCTGTTTTTT
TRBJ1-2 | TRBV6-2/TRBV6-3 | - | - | CASSSYPGTGNYGYTF | TGTGCCAGCAGTTCTTACCCCGGGACTGGGAACTATGGCTACACCTTC
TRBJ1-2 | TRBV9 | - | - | CASSKGAGNYGYTF | TGTGCCAGCAGCAAAGGGGCGGGGAACTATGGCTACACCTTC
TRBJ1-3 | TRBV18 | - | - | CASSPPGRITSGNTIYF | TGTGCCAGCTCACCACCGGGACGGATCACCTCTGGAAACACCATATATTTT
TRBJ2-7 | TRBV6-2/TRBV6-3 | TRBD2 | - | CASSSSRPTGGTYEQYF | TGTGCCAGCAGCTCCTCCCGACCTACGGGAGGCACCTACGAGCAGTACTTC
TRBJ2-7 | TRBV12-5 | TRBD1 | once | CASGSSRQGVVYEQYF | TGTGCTAGTGGTTCGTCAAGACAGGGAGTTGTATACGAGCAGTACTTC
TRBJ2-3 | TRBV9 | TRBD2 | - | CASSVAKGLAGGSSTDTQYF | TGTGCCAGCAGCGTAGCCAAGGGACTAGCGGGGGGGTCCAGCACAGATACGCAGTATTTT
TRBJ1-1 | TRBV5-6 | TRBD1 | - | CASSLVGGTAPNTEAFF | TGTGCCAGCAGCTTGGTGGGGGGGACAGCGCCGAACACTGAAGCTTTCTTT
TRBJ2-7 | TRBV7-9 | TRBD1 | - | CASSLPGGEQYF | TGTGCCAGCAGCCTCCCAGGGGGCGAGCAGTACTTC
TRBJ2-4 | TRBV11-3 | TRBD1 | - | CASSRTGSDIQYF | TGTGCCAGCTCGCGGACAGGGTCAGACATTCAGTACTTC
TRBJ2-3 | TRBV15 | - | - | CATSRNLMGYGTDTQYF | TGTGCCACCAGCAGAAATTTGATGGGGTATGGCACAGATACGCAGTATTTT
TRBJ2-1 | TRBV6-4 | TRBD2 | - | CASSIAGGPYNEQFF | TGTGCCAGCAGCATAGCGGGGGGGCCCTACAATGAGCAGTTCTTC
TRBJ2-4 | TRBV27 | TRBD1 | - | CASSFSGTGAPLQYF | TGTGCCAGCAGTTTCTCCGGGACAGGGGCACCCCTCCAATACTTC
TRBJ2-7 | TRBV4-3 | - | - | CASSQDVAGPDEQYF | TGCGCCAGCAGCCAAGATGTGGCAGGGCCGGACGAGCAGTACTTC
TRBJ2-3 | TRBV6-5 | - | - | CASRVPLIDTQYF | TGTGCCAGCAGGGTCCCCTTAATAGATACGCAGTATTTT
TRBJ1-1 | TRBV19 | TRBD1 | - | CASGEGQGVMNTEAFF | TGTGCCAGTGGAGAGGGACAGGGAGTGATGAACACTGAAGCTTTCTTT
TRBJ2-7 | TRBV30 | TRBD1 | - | CAWSVGTGVYEQYF | TGTGCCTGGAGTGTGGGGACAGGGGTTTACGAGCAGTACTTC
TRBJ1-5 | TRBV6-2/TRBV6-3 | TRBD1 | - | CASSPRWRGLGSPQHF | TGTGCCAGCAGTCCGCGGTGGAGGGGGCTAGGCTCGCCCCAGCATTTT
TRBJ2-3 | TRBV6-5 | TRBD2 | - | CASMRGGGLADTQYF | TGTGCCAGCATGAGGGGCGGGGGGCTTGCAGATACGCAGTATTTT
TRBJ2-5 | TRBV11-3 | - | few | CASSLDLVGTQYF | TGTGCCAGCAGCTTAGACCTCGTCGGGACCCAGTACTTC
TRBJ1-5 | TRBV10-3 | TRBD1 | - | CAISRSGQGDQPQHF | TGTGCCATCAGTCGATCGGGACAGGGCGATCAGCCCCAGCATTTT
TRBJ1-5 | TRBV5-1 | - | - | CASSLGGGSNQPQHF | TGCGCCAGCAGCTTGGGTGGGGGTAGCAATCAGCCCCAGCATTTT
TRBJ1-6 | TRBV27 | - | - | CASSPGPGRSPLHF | TGTGCCAGCAGTCCGGGTCCTGGGCGGTCACCCCTCCACTTT
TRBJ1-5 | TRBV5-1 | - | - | CASSLESGNQPQHF | TGCGCCAGCAGCTTGGAGTCAGGGAATCAGCCCCAGCATTTT
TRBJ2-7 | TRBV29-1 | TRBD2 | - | CSVGGGGAHEQYF | TGCAGCGTTGGTGGCGGGGGGGCCCACGAGCAGTACTTC
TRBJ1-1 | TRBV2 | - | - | CASSRGAGTEAFF | TGTGCCAGTAGCCGGGGGGCTGGGACTGAAGCTTTCTTT
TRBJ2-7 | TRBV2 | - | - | CASIGGGNQYF | TGTGCCAGCATAGGGGGGGGCAATCAGTACTTC
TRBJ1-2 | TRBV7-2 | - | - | CASSSFYGYTF | TGTGCCAGCAGCTCCTTCTATGGCTACACCTTC
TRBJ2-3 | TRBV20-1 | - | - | CSASTADTQYF | TGCAGTGCATCAACCGCAGATACGCAGTATTTT
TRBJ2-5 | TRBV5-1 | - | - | CASSLRNQETQYF | TGCGCCAGCAGCTTGAGGAACCAAGAGACCCAGTACTTC
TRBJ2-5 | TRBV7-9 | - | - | CASSRRQQETQYF | TGTGCCAGCAGCCGTAGACAACAAGAGACCCAGTACTTC
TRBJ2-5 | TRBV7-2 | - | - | CASSWDNQETQYF | TGTGCCAGCAGCTGGGACAACCAAGAGACCCAGTACTTC
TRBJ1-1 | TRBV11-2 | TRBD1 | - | CASRPGQGATEAFF | TGTGCCAGCAGACCAGGACAGGGGGCGACTGAAGCTTTCTTT
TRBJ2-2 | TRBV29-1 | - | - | CSVAGLPGVAGELFF | TGCAGCGTCGCGGGACTCCCGGGAGTTGCCGGGGAGCTGTTTTTT
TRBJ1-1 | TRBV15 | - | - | CATSRGVNTEAFF | TGTGCCACCAGCAGAGGGGTGAACACTGAAGCTTTCTTT
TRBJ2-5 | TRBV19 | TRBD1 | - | CASSISAQGAQETQYF | TGTGCCAGTAGTATCTCGGCTCAGGGGGCCCAAGAGACCCAGTACTTC
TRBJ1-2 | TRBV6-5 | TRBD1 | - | CASSRDRGADNGYTF | TGTGCCAGCAGTCGGGACAGGGGCGCGGATAATGGCTACACCTTC
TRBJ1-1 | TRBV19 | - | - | CASSIWRVRGSTEAFF | TGTGCCAGTAGTATATGGAGGGTTAGGGGCAGCACTGAAGCTTTCTTT
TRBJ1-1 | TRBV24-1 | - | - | CATSDSVGVNTEAFF | TGTGCCACCAGTGATTCGGTAGGGGTGAACACTGAAGCTTTCTTT
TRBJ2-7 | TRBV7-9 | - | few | CASSLGGGSYEQYF | TGTGCCAGCAGCTTAGGCGGTGGCTCCTACGAGCAGTACTTC
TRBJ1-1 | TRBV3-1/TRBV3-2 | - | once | CASSPSGIRNTEAFF | TGTGCCAGCAGCCCTAGTGGGATAAGGAACACTGAAGCTTTCTTT
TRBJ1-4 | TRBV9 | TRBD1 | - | CASSVGGTVNEKLFF | TGTGCCAGCAGCGTAGGCGGGACAGTTAATGAAAAACTGTTTTTT
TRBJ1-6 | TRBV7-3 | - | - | CASSLEKGGRYNSYNSPLHF | TGTGCCAGCAGCTTAGAAAAGGGAGGCCGCTACAACTCCTATAATTCACCCCTCCACTTT
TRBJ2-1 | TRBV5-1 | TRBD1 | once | CASSLAVSPDRYNEQFF | TGCGCCAGCAGCTTGGCCGTTTCCCCGGACAGGTACAATGAGCAGTTCTTC
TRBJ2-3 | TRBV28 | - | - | CASSRQTHGADTQYF | TGTGCCAGCTCTCGGCAGACCCATGGCGCAGATACGCAGTATTTT
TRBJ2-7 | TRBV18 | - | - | CASSHSDGYEQYF | TGTGCCAGCTCACACTCGGACGGCTACGAGCAGTACTTC
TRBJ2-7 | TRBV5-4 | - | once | CASSLRSGFPYEQYF | TGTGCCAGCAGCCTCCGTAGCGGTTTCCCCTACGAGCAGTACTTC
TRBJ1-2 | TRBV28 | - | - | CASSFGRQAGGYTF | TGTGCCAGCAGTTTCGGGCGACAGGCGGGAGGCTACACCTTC
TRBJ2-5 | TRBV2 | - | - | CASSDSRARIGTQYF | TGTGCCAGCAGTGACTCGCGGGCCAGGATAGGCACCCAGTACTTC
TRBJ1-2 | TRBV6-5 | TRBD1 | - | CASTGQGVVGYGYTF | TGTGCCTCCACGGGACAGGGAGTAGTTGGGTATGGCTACACCTTC
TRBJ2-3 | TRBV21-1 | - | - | CASRKLAGSTDTQYF | TGTGCCAGCAGGAAACTAGCGGGAAGCACAGATACGCAGTATTTT